This passage covers 6 T cell receptor beta chains from one sample sequenced in a study of T-cell reconstitution after alpha-beta-depleted transplantation in children. The TCRbeta library was prepared with unique molecular identifiers. TCRdb recomputed calls from the PCR reads with MiXCR, one row per CDR3 protein. This sample has almost 500,000 distinct CDR3 sequences, with 10% found just once. The specimen was PBMCs, collected before TCRalphabeta/CD19-depleted stem cell transplant. Receptor source: a child younger than 10 with inherited bone marrow failure, due to receive a stem cell transplant.

This clonotype was detected ten times or more. V gene TRBV29-1 combines with J gene TRBJ1-2; the D is unclear. Germline CDR1 is SQVTM and CDR2 is ANQGSEA. The CDR3 is made up of 13 amino acids. V lost 5 bases to trimming and J lost 8 bases, with 18 bases between them. This CDR3 is CSVLSRTGGGYTF. CDR3 bases: TGCAGCGTTCTCTCCCGGACGGGCGGCGGCTACACCTTC.

This clonotype came up many times. The chain is built from TRBV15 and TRBJ2-1; a weak D match, TRBD2 (6 bases). V was clipped by 4 bases and J by 6 bases, with 13 bases between them. This CDR3 has 14 amino acids. CDR1 is LNHNV, CDR2 YYDKDF, per germline (reference sequence). The chain's CDR3 is CATSKPGLFNEQFF. DNA of the CDR3: TGTGCCACCAGCAAACCGGGACTCTTCAATGAGCAGTTCTTC.

This clonotype was detected ten times or more. V gene TRBV5-1 combines with J gene TRBJ2-7, with a tentative D call TRBD1 (5 bases). Trimming removed 2 bases from V and 2 bases from J, with 8 bases in between. Germline V gene sequence: CDR1 SGHRS, CDR2 YFSETQ. CDR3 length: 13 residues. CDR3 nucleotides: TGCGCCAGCAGCTTCCCGGACACCTACGAGCAGTACTTC. This gives the protein CASSFPDTYEQYF.

This clonotype was seen a few times. The gene calls are TRBV30 and TRBJ2-5; 8 nucleotides align to TRBD2. In germline, CDR1 is GTSNPN, CDR2 SVGIG (reference sequence). Losses at the gene ends were 0 bases for V and 9 bases for J; bases not matched to a gene: 9. The CDR3 covers 14 residues. The CDR3 here is CAWSVLVRGGAQYF. The CDR3 DNA reads TGTGCCTGGAGTGTACTCGTCCGGGGGGGGGCCCAGTACTTC.

This clonotype was seen repeatedly, ten times or more. CDR3 sequence reads: CSVRLGGGYTF. In DNA form, the CDR3 reads TGCAGCGTGAGGTTGGGGGGGGGCTACACCTTC. The chain employs TRBV29-1 and TRBJ1-2; tentative D call: TRBD1 (5 bases). V dropped 6 bases and J dropped 8 bases, with 13 bases sitting between them. The germline V gene has CDR1 SQVTM and CDR2 ANQGSEA. The CDR3 is 11 amino acids.

This clonotype was seen many times. Relative to the germline gene, one junction end is altered; a read error may explain this. The rearrangement joins TRBV10-3 to TRBJ2-2; 8 positions match TRBD1. Germline-derived CDR1 and CDR2 are ENHRY and SYGVKD. This CDR3 spans 14 amino acids. CDR3 sequence (DNA): TGTGCCGTCAGACAGGGGAGAAACACCGGGGAGCTGTTTTTT. Translation: CAVRQGRNTGELFF.